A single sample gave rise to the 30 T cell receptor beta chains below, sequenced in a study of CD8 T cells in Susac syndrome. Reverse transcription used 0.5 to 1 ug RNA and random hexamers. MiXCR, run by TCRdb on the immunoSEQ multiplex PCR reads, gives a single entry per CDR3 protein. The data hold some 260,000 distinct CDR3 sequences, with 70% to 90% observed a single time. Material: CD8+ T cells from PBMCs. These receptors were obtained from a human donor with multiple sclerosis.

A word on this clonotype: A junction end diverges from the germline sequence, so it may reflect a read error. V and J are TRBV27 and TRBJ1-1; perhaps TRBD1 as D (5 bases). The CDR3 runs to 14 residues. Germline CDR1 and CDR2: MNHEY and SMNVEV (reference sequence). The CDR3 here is CASSSMQGNTEAFF. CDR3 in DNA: TGTGCCAGCAGTTCAATGCAGGGCAACACTGAAGCCTTCTTT.

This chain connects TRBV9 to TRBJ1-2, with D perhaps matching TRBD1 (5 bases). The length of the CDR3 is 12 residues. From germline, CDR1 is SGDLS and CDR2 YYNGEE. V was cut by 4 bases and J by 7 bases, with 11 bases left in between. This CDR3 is CASSPGTAGYTF. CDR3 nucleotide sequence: TGTGCCAGCAGCCCGGGGACGGCTGGCTACACCTTC.

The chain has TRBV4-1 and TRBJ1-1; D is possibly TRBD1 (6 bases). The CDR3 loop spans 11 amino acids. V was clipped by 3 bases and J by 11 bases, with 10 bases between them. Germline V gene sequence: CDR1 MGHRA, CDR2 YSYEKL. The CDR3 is CASSQGQGAFF. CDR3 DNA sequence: TGCGCCAGCAGCCAGGGACAAGGGGCTTTCTTT.

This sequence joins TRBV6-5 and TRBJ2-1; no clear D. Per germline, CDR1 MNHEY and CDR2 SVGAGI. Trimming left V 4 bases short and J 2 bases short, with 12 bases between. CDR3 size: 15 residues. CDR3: CASSSPQRPYNEQFF. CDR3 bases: TGTGCCAGCAGTTCCCCCCAGCGTCCCTACAATGAGCAGTTCTTC.

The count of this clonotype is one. The CDR3 region has the DNA TGTGCCAGCAGCCTTACAGGGGACGCACTGGGAAACACCATATATTTT. As protein: CASSLTGDALGNTIYF. The genes are TRBV5-6 and TRBJ1-3; 7 nucleotides match TRBD1. Trimming removed 4 bases from V and 4 bases from J; junction bases left unmatched: 11. The germline gives CDR1 SGHDT, CDR2 YYEEEE. This CDR3 comprises 16 residues.

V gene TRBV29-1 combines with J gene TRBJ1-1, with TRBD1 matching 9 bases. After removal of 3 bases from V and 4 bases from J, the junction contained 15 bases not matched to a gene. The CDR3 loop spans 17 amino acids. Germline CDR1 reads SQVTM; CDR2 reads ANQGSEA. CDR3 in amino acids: CSVDPTGGLYEGTEAFF. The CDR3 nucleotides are TGCAGCGTTGACCCGACAGGGGGTCTATATGAGGGCACTGAAGCTTTCTTT.

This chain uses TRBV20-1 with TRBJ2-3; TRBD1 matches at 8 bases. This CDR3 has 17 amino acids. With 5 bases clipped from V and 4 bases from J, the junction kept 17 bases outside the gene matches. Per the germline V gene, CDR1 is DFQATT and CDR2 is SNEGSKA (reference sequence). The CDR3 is CSAPDREVGGFADTQYF. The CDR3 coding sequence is TGCAGTGCTCCGGACAGGGAAGTTGGGGGTTTCGCAGATACGCAGTATTTT.

The CDR3 DNA follows: TGCAGTGCTAGAGATGCAACGCCGCAAGAGACCCAGTACTTC. Protein product: CSARDATPQETQYF. The chain recombines TRBV20-1 with TRBJ2-5; the D is unclear. V lost 0 bases, J lost 2 bases, and 10 bases lay in between. The CDR3 has 14 amino acids. Germline values: CDR1 DFQATT, CDR2 SNEGSKA (reference sequence).

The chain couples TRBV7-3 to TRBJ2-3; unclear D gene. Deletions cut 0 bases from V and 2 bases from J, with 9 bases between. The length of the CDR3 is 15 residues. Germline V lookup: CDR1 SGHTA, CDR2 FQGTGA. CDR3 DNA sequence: TGTGCCAGCAGCTTAACTCCTTCCAACACAGATACGCAGTATTTT. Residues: CASSLTPSNTDTQYF.

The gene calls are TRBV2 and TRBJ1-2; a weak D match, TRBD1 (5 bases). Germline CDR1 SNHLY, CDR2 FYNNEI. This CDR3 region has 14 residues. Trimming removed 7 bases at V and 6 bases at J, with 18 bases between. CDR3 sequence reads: CASKGRKREDGYTF. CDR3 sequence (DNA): TGTGCCAGCAAGGGGCGTAAACGAGAGGATGGCTACACCTTC.

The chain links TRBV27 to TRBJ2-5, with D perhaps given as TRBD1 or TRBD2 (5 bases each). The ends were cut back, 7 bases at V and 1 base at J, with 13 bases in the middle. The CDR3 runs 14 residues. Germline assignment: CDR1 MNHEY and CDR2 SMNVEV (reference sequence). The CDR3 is CASTLTGAQETQYF. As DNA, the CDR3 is TGTGCCAGCACTCTAACCGGGGCCCAAGAGACCCAGTACTTC.

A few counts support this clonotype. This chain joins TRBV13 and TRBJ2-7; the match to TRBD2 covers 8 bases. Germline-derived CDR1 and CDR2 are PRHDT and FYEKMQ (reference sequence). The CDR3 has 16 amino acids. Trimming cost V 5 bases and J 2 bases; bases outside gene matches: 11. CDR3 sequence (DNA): TGTGCCAGCAGCCGAGAGGCTAGCGGGCCCACCTACGAGCAGTACTTC. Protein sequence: CASSREASGPTYEQYF.

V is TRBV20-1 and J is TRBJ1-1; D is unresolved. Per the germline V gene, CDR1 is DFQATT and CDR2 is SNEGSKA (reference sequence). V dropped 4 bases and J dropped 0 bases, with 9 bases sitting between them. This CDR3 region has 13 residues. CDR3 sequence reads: CSATAGMNTEAFF. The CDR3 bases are TGCAGTGCTACGGCTGGGATGAACACTGAAGCTTTCTTT.

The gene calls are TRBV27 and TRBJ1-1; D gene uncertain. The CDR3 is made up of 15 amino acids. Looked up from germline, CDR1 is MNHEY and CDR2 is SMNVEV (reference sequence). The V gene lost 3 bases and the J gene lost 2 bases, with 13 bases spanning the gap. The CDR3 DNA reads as TGTGCCAGCAGTTTCAACTCCGGGCCTAACACTGAAGCTTTCTTT. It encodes CASSFNSGPNTEAFF.

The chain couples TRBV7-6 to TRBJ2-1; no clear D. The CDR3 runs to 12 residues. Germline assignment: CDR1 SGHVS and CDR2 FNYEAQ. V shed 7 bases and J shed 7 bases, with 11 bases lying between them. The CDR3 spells CASTSVGNEQFF. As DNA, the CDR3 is TGTGCCAGCACCTCGGTCGGAAATGAGCAGTTCTTC.

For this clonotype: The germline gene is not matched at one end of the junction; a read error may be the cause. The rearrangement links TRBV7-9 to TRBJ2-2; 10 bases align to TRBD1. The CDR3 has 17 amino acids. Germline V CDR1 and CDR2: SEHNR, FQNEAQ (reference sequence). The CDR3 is CASSDRRQGAKTGELFF. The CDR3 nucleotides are TGTGCCAGCAGCGACCGGAGACAGGGGGCGAAGACCGGGGAGCTGTTTTTT.

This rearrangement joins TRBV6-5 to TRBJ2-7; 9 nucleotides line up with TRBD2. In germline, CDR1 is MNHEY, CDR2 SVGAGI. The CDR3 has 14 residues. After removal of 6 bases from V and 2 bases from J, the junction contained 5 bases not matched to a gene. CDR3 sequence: CASRGLAEAYEQYF. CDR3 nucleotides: TGTGCCAGCAGGGGACTAGCCGAAGCCTACGAGCAGTACTTC.

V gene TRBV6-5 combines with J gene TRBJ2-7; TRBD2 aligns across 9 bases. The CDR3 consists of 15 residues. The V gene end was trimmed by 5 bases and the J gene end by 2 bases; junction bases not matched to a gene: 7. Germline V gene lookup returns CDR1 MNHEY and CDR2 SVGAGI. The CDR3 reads CASSTGTSRTYEQYF. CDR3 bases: TGTGCCAGCAGTACAGGGACTAGCCGAACCTACGAGCAGTACTTC.

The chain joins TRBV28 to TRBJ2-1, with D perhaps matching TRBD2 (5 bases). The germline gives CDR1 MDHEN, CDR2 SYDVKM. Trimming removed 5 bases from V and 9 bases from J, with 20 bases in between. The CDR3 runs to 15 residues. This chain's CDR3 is CASSLWGVGSSEQFF. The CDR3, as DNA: TGTGCCAGCAGTCTTTGGGGAGTTGGCTCAAGTGAGCAGTTCTTC.

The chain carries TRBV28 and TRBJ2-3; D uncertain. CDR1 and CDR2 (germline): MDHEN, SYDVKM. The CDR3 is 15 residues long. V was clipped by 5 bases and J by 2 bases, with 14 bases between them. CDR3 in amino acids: CASSLGRLYTDTQYF. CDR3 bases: TGTGCCAGCAGTCTCGGACGGCTATACACAGATACGCAGTATTTT.

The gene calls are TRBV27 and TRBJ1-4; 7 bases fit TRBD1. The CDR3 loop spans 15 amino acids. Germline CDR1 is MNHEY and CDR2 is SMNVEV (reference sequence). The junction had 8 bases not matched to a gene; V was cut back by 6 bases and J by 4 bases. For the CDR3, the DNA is TGTGCCAGCAGAGAGGGACAGCCCTATAATGAAAAACTGTTTTTT. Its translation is CASREGQPYNEKLFF.

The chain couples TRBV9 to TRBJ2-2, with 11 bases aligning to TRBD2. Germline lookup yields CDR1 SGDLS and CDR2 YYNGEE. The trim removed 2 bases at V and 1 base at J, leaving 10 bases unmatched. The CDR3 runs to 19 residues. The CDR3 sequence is CASSVIAGGPPVNTGELFF. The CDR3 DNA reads TGTGCCAGCAGCGTTATAGCGGGAGGGCCGCCAGTGAACACCGGGGAGCTGTTTTTT.

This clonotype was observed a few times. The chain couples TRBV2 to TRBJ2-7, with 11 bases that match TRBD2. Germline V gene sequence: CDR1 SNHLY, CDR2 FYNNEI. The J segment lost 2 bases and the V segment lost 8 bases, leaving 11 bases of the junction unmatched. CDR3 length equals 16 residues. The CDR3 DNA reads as TGTGCCAGCGCAGAGTCCGGGACTAGCGGCGCCTACGAGCAGTACTTC. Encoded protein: CASAESGTSGAYEQYF.

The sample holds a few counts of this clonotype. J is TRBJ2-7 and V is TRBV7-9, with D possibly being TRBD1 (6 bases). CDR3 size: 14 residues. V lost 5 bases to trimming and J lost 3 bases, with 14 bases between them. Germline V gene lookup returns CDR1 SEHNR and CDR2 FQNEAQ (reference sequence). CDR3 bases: TGTGCCAGCAGCCTACCCACAGGGTTCTACGAGCAGTACTTC. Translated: CASSLPTGFYEQYF.

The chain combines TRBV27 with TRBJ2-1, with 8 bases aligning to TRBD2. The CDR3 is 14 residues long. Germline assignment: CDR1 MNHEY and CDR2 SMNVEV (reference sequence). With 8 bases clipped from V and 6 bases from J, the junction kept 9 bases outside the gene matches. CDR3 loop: CASFTSGRINEQFF. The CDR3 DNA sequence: TGTGCCAGCTTTACCAGCGGGAGAATCAATGAGCAGTTCTTC.

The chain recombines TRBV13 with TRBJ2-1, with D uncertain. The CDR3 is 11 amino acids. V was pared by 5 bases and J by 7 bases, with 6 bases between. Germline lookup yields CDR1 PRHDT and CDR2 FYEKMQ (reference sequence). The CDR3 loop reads CASSALNEQFF. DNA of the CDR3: TGTGCCAGCAGCGCCCTAAATGAGCAGTTCTTC.

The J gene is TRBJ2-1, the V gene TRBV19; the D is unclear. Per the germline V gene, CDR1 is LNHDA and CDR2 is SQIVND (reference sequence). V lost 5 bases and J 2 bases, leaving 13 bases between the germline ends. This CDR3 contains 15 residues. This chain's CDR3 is CASSFSGPTYNEQFF. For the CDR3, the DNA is TGTGCCAGTAGTTTTTCGGGCCCGACCTACAATGAGCAGTTCTTC.

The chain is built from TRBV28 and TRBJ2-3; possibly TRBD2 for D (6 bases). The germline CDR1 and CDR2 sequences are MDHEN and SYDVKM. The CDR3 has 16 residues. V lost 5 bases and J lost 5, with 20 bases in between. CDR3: CASSQRFSGEKDTQYF. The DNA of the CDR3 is TGTGCCAGCAGTCAACGCTTCTCGGGGGAAAAAGATACGCAGTATTTT.

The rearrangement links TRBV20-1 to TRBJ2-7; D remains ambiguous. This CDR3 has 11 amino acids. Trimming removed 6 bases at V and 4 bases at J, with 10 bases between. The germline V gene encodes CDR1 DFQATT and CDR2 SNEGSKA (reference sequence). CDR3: CSAPFSYEQYF. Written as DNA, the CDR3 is TGCAGTGCCCCGTTCTCGTACGAGCAGTACTTC.

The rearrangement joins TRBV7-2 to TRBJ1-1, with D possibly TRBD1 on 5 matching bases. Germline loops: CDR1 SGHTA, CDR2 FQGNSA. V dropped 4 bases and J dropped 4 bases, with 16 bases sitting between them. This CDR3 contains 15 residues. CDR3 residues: CASSWGPRSATEAFF. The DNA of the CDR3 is TGTGCCAGCAGCTGGGGACCCAGATCGGCCACTGAAGCTTTCTTT.